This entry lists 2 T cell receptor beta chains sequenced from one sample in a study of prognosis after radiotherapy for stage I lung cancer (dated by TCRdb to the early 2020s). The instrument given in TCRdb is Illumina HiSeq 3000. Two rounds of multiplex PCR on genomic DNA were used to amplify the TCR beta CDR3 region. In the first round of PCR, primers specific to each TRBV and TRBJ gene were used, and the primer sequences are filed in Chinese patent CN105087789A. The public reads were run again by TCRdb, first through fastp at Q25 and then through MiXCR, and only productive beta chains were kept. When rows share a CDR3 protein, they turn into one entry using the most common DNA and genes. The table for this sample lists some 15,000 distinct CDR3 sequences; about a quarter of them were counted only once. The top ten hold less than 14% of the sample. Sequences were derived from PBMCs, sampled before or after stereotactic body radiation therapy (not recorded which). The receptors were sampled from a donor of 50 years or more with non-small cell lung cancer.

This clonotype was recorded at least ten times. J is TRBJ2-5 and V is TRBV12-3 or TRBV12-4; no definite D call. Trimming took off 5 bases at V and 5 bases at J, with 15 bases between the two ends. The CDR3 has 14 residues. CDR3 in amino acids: CASSPSAPRETQYF. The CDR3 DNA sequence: TGTGCCAGCAGTCCATCCGCCCCTAGGGAGACCCAGTACTTC.

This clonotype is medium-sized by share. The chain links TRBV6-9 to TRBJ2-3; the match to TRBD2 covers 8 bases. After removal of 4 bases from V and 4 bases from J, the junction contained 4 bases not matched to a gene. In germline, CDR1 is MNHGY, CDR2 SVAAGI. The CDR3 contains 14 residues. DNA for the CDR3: TGTGCCAGCAGTTCCAGGCGGGAGGCAGATACGCAGTATTTT. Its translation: CASSSRREADTQYF.